The entry below describes one T cell receptor (beta chain). Only in-frame clones appear in the TCRdb table, and some are missing; sequencing was by immunoSEQ multiplex PCR. The sample contains 300,000 to 400,000 clones, around four fifths of which appear only once. The CDR3 length is 16 residues. V gave up 7 bases and J gave up 2 bases; unmatched junction bases: 9. CDR1 SEHNR and CDR2 FQNEAQ come from the germline V gene (reference sequence). These data originate in a study of blood T cell repertoires in COVID-19. Study background: The United States, Italy and Spain supplied acute and convalescent COVID-19 samples.

J is TRBJ2-3 and V is TRBV7-9; 10 bases are shared with TRBD1. The receptor was isolated from a man younger than 45 with active or convalescent COVID-19. The sequencing sample was made of peripheral blood. This CDR3 is CASTTRGTGATDTQYF. As DNA, the CDR3 is TGTGCCAGCACCACGAGGGGGACAGGGGCCACAGATACGCAGTATTTT.